This T cell receptor (beta chain) was recovered during a study of blood T cell repertoires in COVID-19. Whole-study context: Spain, Italy and the United States supplied samples that represented acute and convalescent COVID-19. PBMCs, B-cell-depleted T cells, or T cells were the source of the cDNA or gDNA that made up the material.

CDR3 length: 17 amino acids. CDR1 and CDR2 (germline): SGHVS, FQNEAQ. V lost 2 bases to trimming and J lost 1 base; unmatched junction nucleotides: 9. As handled by the study authors: From reference gene primer amplification, estimates of nucleated cell counts were derived. The data were produced by immunoSEQ multiplex PCR, yet TCRdb's version contains in-frame clones alone and is incomplete. Clone size and the V and J calls come from that table; the DNA yielded D and trimming. The sample lists 60,000 or so clones; around 86% were seen once. This TCR derives from a woman of 80 years or more with acute or convalescent COVID-19. The sequenced sample consisted of peripheral blood. The V gene is TRBV7-8, the J gene TRBJ2-5; 8 bases line up with TRBD2. CDR3 nucleotides: TGTGCCAGCAGCTTAATCTCAACTAGCGGCCCCCAAGAGACCCAGTACTTC. Protein: CASSLISTSGPQETQYF. Combining the CDR3 with reference TRBV7-8 and TRBJ2-5 gives the whole variable domain GAGVSQSPRYKVAKRGQDVALRCDPISGHVSLFWYQQALGQGPEFLTYFQNEAQLDKSGLPSDRFFAERPEGSVSTLKIQRTQQEDSAVYLCASSLISTSGPQETQYFGPGTRLLVL.